The 27 T cell receptor beta chains listed next were all sequenced from one sample in a study of long-term antiretroviral therapy in people with HIV. Running of the v3.0 immunoSEQ assay took place at survey level. TCRdb's copy holds only in-frame clones and misses some; the assay was immunoSEQ multiplex PCR. The data contain 40,000 or so clones, 82% of them singletons. The source was unsorted PBMCs, collected 0.3 years after starting antiretroviral therapy. These receptors were obtained from a man aged 18 to 35 with HIV.

The chain uses TRBV7-8 and TRBJ2-3; 8 nucleotides align to TRBD1. The CDR3 runs to 15 residues. V lost 2 bases and J lost 2; bases outside the gene matches: 3. Germline-derived CDR1 and CDR2 are SGHVS and FQNEAQ. The CDR3 loop reads CASSLHRGTTDTQYF. As DNA, the CDR3 is TGTGCCAGCAGCTTACACAGGGGGACCACAGATACGCAGTATTTT.

The chain recombines TRBV13 with TRBJ2-7, with 8 bases aligning to TRBD1. The CDR3 is 15 amino acids. J lost 2 bases, V lost 5 bases, and 8 bases had no gene match. Germline CDR1 reads PRHDT; CDR2 reads FYEKMQ (reference sequence). CDR3 in DNA: TGTGCCAGCAGCGCGCAGGGGGCTTTTACCTACGAGCAGTACTTC. Protein sequence: CASSAQGAFTYEQYF.

The rearrangement joins TRBV7-9 to TRBJ1-5; the D is unclear. V shed 5 bases and J shed 6 bases, with 14 bases lying between them. Germline V gene lookup returns CDR1 SEHNR and CDR2 FQNEAQ (reference sequence). This CDR3 has 14 amino acids. Here the CDR3 reads CASSDSGLRQPQHF. The CDR3, as DNA: TGTGCCAGCAGCGATTCTGGGTTACGTCAGCCCCAGCATTTT.

The rearrangement joins TRBV9 to TRBJ1-2, with 9 nucleotides matching TRBD1. Trimming took 1 base from V and 8 from J; bases not matched to a gene: 12. CDR1 is SGDLS, CDR2 YYNGEE, per germline. The CDR3 has 16 residues. The CDR3 region is CASSVPPTGGAEGYTF. CDR3 DNA sequence: TGTGCCAGCAGCGTACCACCAACAGGGGGCGCGGAGGGCTACACCTTC.

The chain has TRBV13 and TRBJ1-6; unclear D gene. Germline values: CDR1 PRHDT, CDR2 FYEKMQ (reference sequence). The CDR3 extends over 13 amino acids. V gave up 3 bases and J gave up 7 bases, with 7 bases separating them. The CDR3 coding sequence is TGTGCCAGCAGCTTGGGCAGAAATTCACCCCTCCACTTT. Residues: CASSLGRNSPLHF. The entire variable domain, with the rest obtained from reference TRBV13 and TRBJ1-6, is as follows: AAGVIQSPRHLIKEKRETATLKCYPIPRHDTVYWYQQGPGQDPQFLISFYEKMQSDKGSIPDRFSAQQFSDYHSELNMSSLELGDSALYFCASSLGRNSPLHFGNGTRLTVT.

This clone was seen more than once but under ten times. The chain couples TRBV7-9 to TRBJ2-1; 7 bases line up with TRBD2. Germline-derived CDR1 and CDR2 are SEHNR and FQNEAQ (reference sequence). V gave up 0 bases and J gave up 4 bases; unmatched junction bases: 3. CDR3 length equals 15 residues. CDR3 in DNA: TGTGCCAGCAGCTTAGCTAGCGGGCTATACAATGAGCAGTTCTTC. Amino acid sequence: CASSLASGLYNEQFF. Full variable domain (remainder filled in from reference TRBV7-9 and TRBJ2-1): DTGVSQNPRHKITKRGQNVTFRCDPISEHNRLYWYRQTLGQGPEFLTYFQNEAQLEKSRLLSDRFSAERPKGSFSTLEIQRTEQGDSAMYLCASSLASGLYNEQFFGPGTRLTVL.

The J gene is TRBJ1-5, the V gene TRBV27, with D possibly being TRBD1 (5 bases). Germline CDR1 and CDR2: MNHEY and SMNVEV (reference sequence). The ends were cut back, 0 bases at V and 3 bases at J, with 12 bases in the middle. The CDR3 has 16 amino acids. CDR3 nucleotide sequence: TGTGCCAGCAGTTTATCGCCAAATGGGGCCAATCAGCCCCAGCATTTT. It translates to CASSLSPNGANQPQHF.

This chain uses TRBV30 with TRBJ2-5, with TRBD2 as a possible D gene (7 bases). Trimming shortened V by 2 bases and J by 5 bases, and 15 bases separated the two germline ends. CDR1 and CDR2 (germline): GTSNPN, SVGIG (reference sequence). CDR3 length: 14 amino acids. CDR3 sequence reads: CAWSFGAGAETQYF. The CDR3 DNA follows: TGTGCCTGGAGTTTTGGGGCGGGGGCGGAGACCCAGTACTTC.

The chain links TRBV18 to TRBJ2-3, with 11 bases fitting TRBD2. The CDR3 has 17 residues. V dropped 3 bases and J dropped 0; count of bases not matched to a gene: 5. Germline V lookup: CDR1 KGHSH, CDR2 LQKENI. CDR3 residues: CASSPRLAGTSTDTQYF. CDR3 DNA sequence: TGTGCCAGCTCACCGAGACTAGCGGGGACTAGCACAGATACGCAGTATTTT.

V and J are TRBV5-1 and TRBJ2-1; 10 bases are shared with TRBD2. CDR3 length equals 16 residues. Germline loops: CDR1 SGHRS, CDR2 YFSETQ. J was trimmed by 4 bases and V by 2 bases; bases with no gene match: 6. This CDR3 is CASSFRTSGMYNEQFF. The CDR3 DNA reads TGCGCCAGCAGCTTCCGGACTAGCGGAATGTACAATGAGCAGTTCTTC.

The chain is built from TRBV7-8 and TRBJ2-1; no clear D. Trimming removed 5 bases from V and 7 bases from J, with 12 bases in between. Germline V gene lookup returns CDR1 SGHVS and CDR2 FQNEAQ. The CDR3 extends over 13 amino acids. The CDR3: CASSHFDGNEQFF. CDR3 sequence (DNA): TGTGCCAGCAGCCACTTCGACGGTAATGAGCAGTTCTTC. The full variable domain, in which reference TRBV7-8 and TRBJ2-1 provide the parts outside the CDR3, is GAGVSQSPRYKVAKRGQDVALRCDPISGHVSLFWYQQALGQGPEFLTYFQNEAQLDKSGLPSDRFFAERPEGSVSTLKIQRTQQEDSAVYLCASSHFDGNEQFFGPGTRLTVL.

The rearrangement links TRBV30 to TRBJ2-3, with no clear D. Between the trimmed V and J ends, which lost 5 bases and 3 bases, there was a span of 18 bases. Germline CDR1 and CDR2: GTSNPN and SVGIG (reference sequence). This CDR3 contains 15 residues. The CDR3 DNA follows: TGTGCCTGGTTGGTTAGGAGCAAGTCAACAGATACGCAGTATTTT. The encoded protein is CAWLVRSKSTDTQYF.

This clone appeared a single time. The gene calls are TRBV9 and TRBJ2-5, with unresolved D. Germline loops: CDR1 SGDLS, CDR2 YYNGEE. The CDR3 is 12 residues long. V dropped 3 bases and J dropped 3 bases, with 6 bases sitting between them. DNA for the CDR3: TGTGCCAGCAGCGACATCGAAGAGACCCAGTACTTC. Residues: CASSDIEETQYF.

DNA for the CDR3: TGTGCCAGCAGTGCCCTAGCGGGAGCAGGCACAGATACGCAGTATTTT. Its protein product is CASSALAGAGTDTQYF. This rearrangement joins TRBV6-1 to TRBJ2-3; TRBD2 matches at 10 bases. Germline loops: CDR1 MNHNS, CDR2 SASEGT. This CDR3 comprises 16 residues. Trimming cost V 4 bases and J 1 base; bases outside gene matches: 5.

The rearrangement links TRBV6-5 to TRBJ2-1; the D gene could be TRBD1 or TRBD2 (5 bases each). V was pared by 6 bases and J by 0 bases, with 12 bases between. Per germline, CDR1 MNHEY and CDR2 SVGAGI. CDR3 length equals 15 residues. This chain's CDR3 is CASRIRGYSYNEQFF. The CDR3 DNA is TGTGCCAGCAGGATCCGGGGCTACTCCTACAATGAGCAGTTCTTC.

The chain has TRBV7-2 and TRBJ2-1; TRBD1 matches 9 bases. With V trimmed by 4 bases and J by 2 bases, 9 bases remained unmatched. The CDR3 loop spans 17 amino acids. CDR1 SGHTA and CDR2 FQGNSA come from the germline V gene. The chain's CDR3 is CASSSPAGTGPYNEQFF. DNA of the CDR3: TGTGCCAGCAGCTCCCCCGCCGGGACAGGGCCCTACAATGAGCAGTTCTTC. Together with reference TRBV7-2 and TRBJ2-1, the CDR3 gives the full variable domain: GAGVSQSPSNKVTEKGKDVELRCDPISGHTALYWYRQSLGQGLEFLIYFQGNSAPDKSGLPSDRFSAERTGGSVSTLTIQRTQQEDSAVYLCASSSPAGTGPYNEQFFGPGTRLTVL.

The J gene is TRBJ2-3, the V gene TRBV5-6, with D hard to call. Germline values: CDR1 SGHDT, CDR2 YYEEEE. The germline V and J ends were trimmed by 0 bases and 1 base, with 3 bases remaining between them. The CDR3 consists of 13 residues. In nucleotides, the CDR3 is TGTGCCAGCAGCTTGGGTGGCACAGATACGCAGTATTTT. Residues: CASSLGGTDTQYF.

V usage is TRBV7-9 and J usage is TRBJ1-1; tentative D call: TRBD1 (5 bases). Germline V gives CDR1 SEHNR, CDR2 FQNEAQ (reference sequence). The CDR3 consists of 16 residues. V shed 5 bases and J shed 2 bases, with 18 bases lying between them. In DNA form, the CDR3 reads TGTGCCAGCAGCCCACTATGGGGCAGGTATAACACTGAAGCTTTCTTT. This translates into CASSPLWGRYNTEAFF.

This chain links TRBV9 with TRBJ2-3; the match to TRBD2 covers 10 bases. Per germline, CDR1 SGDLS and CDR2 YYNGEE. V lost 4 bases, J lost 4 bases, and 6 bases stayed unmatched. The CDR3 has 15 residues. The CDR3 sequence is CASSPLAGVSDTQYF. CDR3 sequence (DNA): TGTGCCAGCAGCCCCCTAGCGGGGGTTTCAGATACGCAGTATTTT.

This chain joins TRBV6-6 and TRBJ2-7; tentatively, D is TRBD2 (5 bases). Germline values: CDR1 MNHNY, CDR2 SVGAGI (reference sequence). This CDR3 has 13 residues. V was shortened by 2 bases and J by 4 bases, with 9 bases between the two germline ends. The CDR3 DNA follows: TGTGCCAGCAGTTACGGCACTAGGTACGAGCAGTACTTC. Translated: CASSYGTRYEQYF.

The chain recombines TRBV10-2 with TRBJ2-7; TRBD2 agrees at 12 bases. V was pared by 1 base and J by 3 bases, with 10 bases of the junction left unmatched. Germline values: CDR1 WSHSY, CDR2 SAAADI. This CDR3 spans 18 amino acids. The CDR3 DNA follows: TGCGCCAGCAGTGAGTTTGGTCCTAGCGGGAGGGCCGGCTACGAGCAGTACTTC. Translating gives CASSEFGPSGRAGYEQYF.

The chain recombines TRBV19 with TRBJ2-7; 9 positions match TRBD1. The junction had 6 bases not matched to a gene; V was cut back by 3 bases and J by 3 bases. The germline gives CDR1 LNHDA, CDR2 SQIVND (reference sequence). This CDR3 is 15 amino acids long. The CDR3 region has the DNA TGTGCCAGTAGTATCGGGACAGGGAAGGGCTACGAGCAGTACTTC. It codes for CASSIGTGKGYEQYF.

The V and J genes are TRBV6-5 and TRBJ2-7; 9 bases line up with TRBD1. V lost 5 bases and J lost 5; bases outside the gene matches: 10. Germline V CDR1 and CDR2: MNHEY, SVGAGI. The CDR3 loop spans 15 amino acids. The CDR3 loop is CASSRPGTGFHEQYF. The CDR3 region has the DNA TGTGCCAGCAGTCGACCCGGGACAGGGTTCCACGAGCAGTACTTC.

This clone came up once. This sequence joins TRBV19 and TRBJ1-2, with D maybe TRBD1 (5 bases). The CDR3 is 15 amino acids. Trimming cost V 9 bases and J 0 bases, with 17 bases left between them. CDR1 and CDR2 from the germline V gene are LNHDA and SQIVND (reference sequence). The CDR3 loop is CASNPTKTANYGYTF. CDR3 nucleotide sequence: TGTGCCAGCAACCCGACCAAGACAGCTAACTATGGCTACACCTTC.

This chain uses TRBV7-8 with TRBJ2-7; tentative D call: TRBD2 (5 bases). Germline CDR1 and CDR2: SGHVS and FQNEAQ. V was pared by 3 bases and J by 4 bases, with 10 bases between. The CDR3 is 13 amino acids. The CDR3 loop reads CASSFRTSYEQYF. The CDR3 DNA is TGTGCCAGCAGCTTCAGGACTTCTTACGAGCAGTACTTC.

This clone was recorded a few times. The chain links TRBV5-6 to TRBJ1-2; D gene uncertain. This CDR3 region has 11 residues. Germline CDR1 SGHDT, CDR2 YYEEEE. V was trimmed by 2 bases and J by 8 bases, leaving 7 bases between them. The CDR3 here is CASSLSGGYTF. DNA for the CDR3: TGTGCCAGCAGCTTAAGTGGGGGCTACACCTTC.

As to this clone: The junction departs from germline at one end; a sequencing error may be responsible. The chain combines TRBV27 with TRBJ1-2; D is unresolved. Germline CDR1 and CDR2: MNHEY and SMNVEV (reference sequence). The length of the CDR3 is 13 residues. This CDR3 reads CASSVSTNYGYTF. The CDR3 coding sequence is TGTGCCAGCAGTGTATCTACTAACTATGGCTACACCTTC.